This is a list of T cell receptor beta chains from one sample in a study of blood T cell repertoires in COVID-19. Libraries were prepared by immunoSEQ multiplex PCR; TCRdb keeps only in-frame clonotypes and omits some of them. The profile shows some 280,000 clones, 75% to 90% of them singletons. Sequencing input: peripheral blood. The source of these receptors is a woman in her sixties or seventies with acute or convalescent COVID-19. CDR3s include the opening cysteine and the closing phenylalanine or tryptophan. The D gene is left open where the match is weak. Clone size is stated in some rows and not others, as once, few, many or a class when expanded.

TGTGCCAGTAGTATAGTTAGTCGGAGTACAGATACGCAGTATTTT	CASSIVSRSTDTQYF	-	-	TRBV19	TRBJ2-3
TGCGCCAGCAGCCCCGGGACAGACTTAGGCCAACTGTTTTTT	CASSPGTDLGQLFF	TRBD1	-	TRBV4-3	TRBJ1-4
TGCAGCGTGCTTCAGTTCAATGAGCAGTTCTTC	CSVLQFNEQFF	-	-	TRBV29-1	TRBJ2-1
TGTGCCAGCAGCACTCCACTAGCGGGGACTTCCTACGAGCAGTACTTC	CASSTPLAGTSYEQYF	TRBD2	-	TRBV7-2	TRBJ2-7
TGTGCCAGCAGCTTAACCGGGACAGGGGAGGAAAAACTGTTTTTT	CASSLTGTGEEKLFF	TRBD1	-	TRBV7-6	TRBJ1-4
TGTGCCAGCAGTTACCTTCGGGGGATCAATGAGCAGTTCTTC	CASSYLRGINEQFF	-	-	TRBV6-6	TRBJ2-1
TGTGCCAGCAGGAACATGGGGCAGACCAATGAGCAGTTCTTC	CASRNMGQTNEQFF	-	-	TRBV5-5	TRBJ2-1
TGTGCCAGTGGACAGCCCAGGTTGGGCACTGAAGCTTTCTTT	CASGQPRLGTEAFF	-	-	TRBV19	TRBJ1-1
TGTGCCAGCAGCCGACAGGGGGGCAACTATGGCTACACCTTC	CASSRQGGNYGYTF	TRBD1	-	TRBV7-9	TRBJ1-2
TGTGCCAGCTCCTGGGGCGGGAGCATGAACACTGAAGCTTTCTTT	CASSWGGSMNTEAFF	-	-	TRBV7-2	TRBJ1-1
TGTGCCTGGAAACTCCCGGGACAGGGAATCACAGATACGCAGTATTTT	CAWKLPGQGITDTQYF	TRBD1	-	TRBV30	TRBJ2-3
TGTGCCAGCATGCGGGGGAGTGGGAATGAGCAGTTCTTC	CASMRGSGNEQFF	TRBD2	-	TRBV5-6	TRBJ2-1
TGTGCCAGCACCCCAGGAGGGGAAGAGACCCAGTACTTC	CASTPGGEETQYF	-	-	TRBV12-3/TRBV12-4	TRBJ2-5
TGTGCCAGCAGCTACGAAGGACTAGCGGGGGACAATGAGCAGTTCTTC	CASSYEGLAGDNEQFF	TRBD2	-	TRBV6-5	TRBJ2-1
TGTGCCAGCAGCCAGGCGGGGGGATCAGAGACCCAGTACTTC	CASSQAGGSETQYF	TRBD2	-	TRBV3-1/TRBV3-2	TRBJ2-5
TGTGCCAGCAGCCCCGGGACAGGGGCTAATGGCTATGGCTACACCTTC	CASSPGTGANGYGYTF	TRBD1	few	TRBV7-2	TRBJ1-2
TGTGCCAGCAGTTTATTGGGGGGGCTGACACCCCTCCACTTT	CASSLLGGLTPLHF	-	-	TRBV28	TRBJ1-6
TGTGCCAGCAGCTTAGACGGGAGTCAGCCCCAGCATTTT	CASSLDGSQPQHF	-	-	TRBV7-6	TRBJ1-5
TGTGCCAGCAGCCCCCCGGGGGGAGGGGCCGGGGAGCTGTTTTTT	CASSPPGGGAGELFF	TRBD2	-	TRBV9	TRBJ2-2
TGTGCCACATTTGGGGCGGGAGCTTACAATGAGCAGTTCTTC	CATFGAGAYNEQFF	TRBD2	-	TRBV19	TRBJ2-1
TGTGCCAGCAGCCATCGCGGGGGAGACAATCAGCCCCAGCATTTT	CASSHRGGDNQPQHF	-	-	TRBV3-1/TRBV3-2	TRBJ1-5
TGTGCCAGCAGTTTTAGGGGGACAGATACGCAGTATTTT	CASSFRGTDTQYF	-	-	TRBV12-3/TRBV12-4	TRBJ2-3
TGTGCCAGCAGCAAAGAAGGGCCTAGCGGGAGTTTCTACTCGAACACCGGGGAGCTGTTTTTT	CASSKEGPSGSFYSNTGELFF	-	-	TRBV21-1	TRBJ2-2
TGCGCCAGCAGCCAAGTATTAATGGACAGCTCTGGAAACACCATATATTTT	CASSQVLMDSSGNTIYF	-	-	TRBV4-3	TRBJ1-3
TGTGCCAGTAGGCTCCAGGGACAGACGAACTATGGCTACACCTTC	CASRLQGQTNYGYTF	TRBD1	few	TRBV19	TRBJ1-2
TGTGCCAGCAGTTTGTATAGCGGGGGAGCGTACTTC	CASSLYSGGAYF	TRBD2	-	TRBV12-3/TRBV12-4	TRBJ2-7
TGTGCCAGCAGCCAAGTAAATATTGGGACAAGGAAATCACCCCTCCACTTT	CASSQVNIGTRKSPLHF	-	-	TRBV14	TRBJ1-6
TGTGCCAGCAGTTTATTGAGGGGAGGAGTGTATGGCTACACCTTC	CASSLLRGGVYGYTF	-	-	TRBV28	TRBJ1-2
TGTGCCAGCAGCGACGACAGGGGGGTATGGGAAGCTTTCTTT	CASSDDRGVWEAFF	TRBD1	-	TRBV5-5	TRBJ1-1
TGTGCCAGCAGCCTCGGACAGGGCACAGATACGCAGTATTTT	CASSLGQGTDTQYF	TRBD1	-	TRBV3-1/TRBV3-2	TRBJ2-3
TGTGCCAGCAGCTTAGGGGAGAAGGGCTACAATGAGCAGTTCTTC	CASSLGEKGYNEQFF	-	-	TRBV7-3	TRBJ2-1
TGTGCCAGCAGCCAAGATCGGGTAGGGGGCTACCAGCCCCAGCATTTT	CASSQDRVGGYQPQHF	TRBD1	-	TRBV4-2	TRBJ1-5
TGCAGTGCCAGTGGGACTAGCGGGAGACAGTTCTTC	CSASGTSGRQFF	TRBD2	-	TRBV20-1	TRBJ2-1
TGTGCCAGCAGCCCCCAGCCGGGGGGACTATACTATGGCTACACCTTC	CASSPQPGGLYYGYTF	-	-	TRBV7-2	TRBJ1-2
TGTGCCAGCAGCGTAGGCAGGGGAGAAGGAGAGACCCAGTACTTC	CASSVGRGEGETQYF	-	-	TRBV9	TRBJ2-5
TGTGCCAGCAGCCAACTAGCGGGAGGGTACGAGCAGTACTTC	CASSQLAGGYEQYF	TRBD2	-	TRBV3-1/TRBV3-2	TRBJ2-7